This T cell receptor (beta chain) derives from a study of shared clonotypes between healthy human individuals. General study points: What limited the represented genetic and exposure-history diversity was the small number of donors. The four-donor shared clonotypes exceeded non-shared clonotypes in generation probability, with non-shared ones scoring lower. Rarefaction curves obtained for sorted subsets showed sequencing incomplete despite large depth.

Clones were sequenced by immunoSEQ multiplex PCR, and TCRdb holds only the in-frame ones, with some missing. The sample records about 2.5 million clones, less than 95% being singletons. With regard to this clone: Antigen unknown.

The CDR3 consists of 18 residues. Germline V lookup: CDR1 LNHDA, CDR2 SQIVND (reference sequence). J gave up 1 base and V 7 bases, and 14 bases lay outside the gene matches. This TCR derives from a man aged 18 to 30 in good health. Some clones in this sample may be carry-over from other donors' samples. Material for sequencing was naive CD4+ T cells from PBMCs. Noted subset: CD45RA+ positively selected. This chain uses TRBV19 with TRBJ2-7, with TRBD1 matching 12 bases. Written as DNA, the CDR3 is TGTGCCAGTACCCCATTGGGACAGGGGGCCATATTATCCTACGAGCAGTACTTC. This gives the protein CASTPLGQGAILSYEQYF.